A selection of T cell receptor beta chains follows, all from one sample in a study of T cell responses to AZD1222 COVID-19 vaccine. Produced via immunoSEQ multiplex PCR; TCRdb's table is partial and in-frame only. The sample comprises approximately 28,000 clones, approximately 90% of which are singletons, and about 8.8% rests with the top ten. This specimen was peripheral blood, taken 28 days after the second AZD1222 dose. These receptors all come from an adult who received the AZD1222 COVID-19 vaccine. The CDR3 runs from the conserved cysteine through the conserved F or W. Each record gives: D gene, J gene, V gene, clone size, CDR3 length, CDR3 protein, CDR3 DNA. D genes are given only for firm matches. The listing skips clone size in some rows; elsewhere it reads once, few, many or a size class.

d_call: .; j_call: TRBJ1-5; v_call: TRBV7-2; clone_size: .; cdr3_length: 15; cdr3_aa: CASSLGQWYNQPQHF; cdr3_nt: TGTGCCAGCAGCTTAGGACAGTGGTACAATCAGCCCCAGCATTTT
d_call: TRBD1; j_call: TRBJ2-7; v_call: TRBV28; clone_size: once; cdr3_length: 14; cdr3_aa: CASRGQGRTSEQYF; cdr3_nt: TGTGCCAGCAGGGGACAGGGGAGGACAAGCGAGCAGTACTTC
d_call: .; j_call: TRBJ2-5; v_call: TRBV12-3/TRBV12-4; clone_size: .; cdr3_length: 13; cdr3_aa: CASITWGEETQYF; cdr3_nt: TGTGCCAGCATCACGTGGGGGGAGGAGACCCAGTACTTC
d_call: .; j_call: TRBJ1-3; v_call: TRBV6-5; clone_size: .; cdr3_length: 15; cdr3_aa: CASSYRGGSGNTIYF; cdr3_nt: TGTGCCAGCAGTTACAGGGGGGGATCTGGAAACACCATATATTTT
d_call: .; j_call: TRBJ1-6; v_call: TRBV14; clone_size: .; cdr3_length: 16; cdr3_aa: CASSPKWGVGNSPLHF; cdr3_nt: TGTGCCAGCAGCCCTAAGTGGGGAGTGGGAAATTCACCCCTCCACTTT
d_call: .; j_call: TRBJ2-2; v_call: TRBV30; clone_size: .; cdr3_length: 14; cdr3_aa: CAWSHRGNTGELFF; cdr3_nt: TGTGCCTGGAGCCATAGAGGTAACACCGGGGAGCTGTTTTTT
d_call: TRBD1; j_call: TRBJ1-2; v_call: TRBV9; clone_size: .; cdr3_length: 15; cdr3_aa: CASSTAGTGYDGYTF; cdr3_nt: TGTGCCAGCAGCACTGCCGGGACAGGGTACGATGGCTACACCTTC
d_call: TRBD1; j_call: TRBJ1-4; v_call: TRBV6-5; clone_size: .; cdr3_length: 14; cdr3_aa: CASSRQGIREKLFF; cdr3_nt: TGTGCCAGCAGTCGACAGGGCATCAGGGAAAAACTGTTTTTT
d_call: TRBD2; j_call: TRBJ2-2; v_call: TRBV11-1; clone_size: once; cdr3_length: 16; cdr3_aa: CASSLLPGGTAGELFF; cdr3_nt: TGTGCCAGCAGCTTATTACCGGGAGGGACCGCCGGGGAGCTGTTTTTT
d_call: .; j_call: TRBJ2-1; v_call: TRBV21-1; clone_size: .; cdr3_length: 14; cdr3_aa: CASIRRDYSNEQFF; cdr3_nt: TGTGCCAGCATACGGCGGGACTACAGCAATGAGCAGTTCTTC